These 2 T cell receptor beta chains were sequenced from one sample in a study of blood T cell repertoires in COVID-19 (dated by TCRdb to 2020 to 2022). Library method: the immunoSEQ multiplex PCR assay. Imported from immuneACCESS, the table was reduced by TCRdb to in-frame sequences with V and J called. These copies leave out some clones; in studies compared against another copy, an unresolved V gene accounts for under half, and the cause of the remainder is not known. For this sample the table gives approximately 190,000 clones, of which around nine tenths were detected only once. The ten largest clones add up to roughly 21% of the sample. Sequenced input: peripheral blood. These receptors originate from a man aged 60 to 75 with active or convalescent COVID-19.

The CDR3 bases are TGTGCCAGCAGCCCACAGGGGAACACTGAAGCTTTCTTT. This codes for CASSPQGNTEAFF. V usage is TRBV12-3 or TRBV12-4 and J usage is TRBJ1-1, with a weak D call TRBD1 (6 bases). V lost 6 bases and J 1 base, leaving 9 bases between the germline ends. The CDR3 length is 13 residues.

The chain carries TRBV5-1 and TRBJ1-2; TRBD1 agrees at 8 bases. The CDR3 extends over 13 amino acids. Germline V gene sequence: CDR1 SGHRS, CDR2 YFSETQ. V dropped 4 bases and J dropped 3; count of bases not matched to a gene: 2. CDR3 amino acids: CASSPTGDYGYTF. The CDR3 region has the DNA TGCGCCAGCAGCCCGACAGGGGACTATGGCTACACCTTC.